This T cell receptor beta chain was profiled in a study of patients and donors after allogeneic stem cell transplantation. Trimming stripped 1 base from V and 2 bases from J, with 12 bases between. The CDR3 runs to 15 residues. Per the germline V gene, CDR1 is SGHKS and CDR2 is YYEKEE (reference sequence). TCRdb reanalysed the RT-PCR reads using MiXCR and keeps one entry per CDR3 protein. The data show 200,000 to 250,000 distinct CDR3 sequences, 13% to 15% seen once. The receptor's source is a human donor who was either an allogeneic HSCT recipient or a stem cell or donor lymphocyte infusion donor (not recorded which). It is not recorded whose cells these are; they may come from a transplant donor. The V call is TRBV5-5, the J call TRBJ2-5; no clear D. The sequenced material came from blood, either unsorted or a sorted T cell fraction (not recorded which). CDR3 loop: CASSLNVVRQETQYF. DNA for the CDR3: TGTGCCAGCAGCTTGAATGTTGTCAGACAAGAGACCCAGTACTTC.